This T cell receptor (beta chain) was profiled in a study of T cells in Graves' hyperthyroidism and ophthalmopathy. Deletions cut 5 bases from V and 6 bases from J, with 12 bases between. CDR3 length equals 14 residues. Germline CDR1 and CDR2: KGHDR and SFDVKD. Overall study results and limits: Within blood appeared most thyroid clonotypes that had expanded above 0.001. Ophthalmopathy stood apart from stable hyperthyroidism in a 13 V-J model.

Researchers took RNA transcripts and amplified the TCR beta CDR3 regions from them. Primed by the HTBI set, a first-round RT-PCR was run on the TCR CDR3. TCRdb reprocessed the multiplex PCR reads with MiXCR, giving one entry per CDR3 protein. The table includes about 510,000 distinct CDR3 sequences, approximately 14% detected once. In regard to this clonotype: Its antigen is still unknown.

Material for sequencing was blood. The chain combines TRBV24-1 with TRBJ2-2; a possible D gene is TRBD1 (6 bases). This TCR derives from a middle-aged woman with Graves' hyperthyroidism. The CDR3 region is CATSGTRGAGELFF. The CDR3 DNA is TGTGCCACCAGTGGTACCAGGGGTGCCGGGGAGCTGTTTTTT.